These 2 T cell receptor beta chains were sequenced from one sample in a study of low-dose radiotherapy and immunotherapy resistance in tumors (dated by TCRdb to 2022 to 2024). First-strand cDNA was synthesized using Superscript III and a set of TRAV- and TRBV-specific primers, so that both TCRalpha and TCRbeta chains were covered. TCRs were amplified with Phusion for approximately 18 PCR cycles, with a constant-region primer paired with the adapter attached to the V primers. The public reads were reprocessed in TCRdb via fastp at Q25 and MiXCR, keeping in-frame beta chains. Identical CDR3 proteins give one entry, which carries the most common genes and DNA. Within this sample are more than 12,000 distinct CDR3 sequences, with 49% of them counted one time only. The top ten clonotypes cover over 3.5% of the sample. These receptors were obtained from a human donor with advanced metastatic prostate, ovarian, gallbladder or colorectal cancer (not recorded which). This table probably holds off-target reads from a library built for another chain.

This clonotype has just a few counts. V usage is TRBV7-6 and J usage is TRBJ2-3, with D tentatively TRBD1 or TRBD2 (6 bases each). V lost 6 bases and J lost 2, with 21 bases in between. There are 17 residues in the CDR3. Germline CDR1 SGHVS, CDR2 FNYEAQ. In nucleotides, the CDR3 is TGTGCCAGCAGTCGTCCCCTAGGAGGGGGGCCCACAGATACGCAGTATTTT. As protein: CASSRPLGGGPTDTQYF.

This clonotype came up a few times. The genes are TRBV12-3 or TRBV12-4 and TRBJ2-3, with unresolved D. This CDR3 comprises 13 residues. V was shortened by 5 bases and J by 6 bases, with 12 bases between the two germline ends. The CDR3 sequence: CASSDILADTQYF. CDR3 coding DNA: TGTGCCAGCAGTGACATCTTGGCGGATACGCAGTATTTT.